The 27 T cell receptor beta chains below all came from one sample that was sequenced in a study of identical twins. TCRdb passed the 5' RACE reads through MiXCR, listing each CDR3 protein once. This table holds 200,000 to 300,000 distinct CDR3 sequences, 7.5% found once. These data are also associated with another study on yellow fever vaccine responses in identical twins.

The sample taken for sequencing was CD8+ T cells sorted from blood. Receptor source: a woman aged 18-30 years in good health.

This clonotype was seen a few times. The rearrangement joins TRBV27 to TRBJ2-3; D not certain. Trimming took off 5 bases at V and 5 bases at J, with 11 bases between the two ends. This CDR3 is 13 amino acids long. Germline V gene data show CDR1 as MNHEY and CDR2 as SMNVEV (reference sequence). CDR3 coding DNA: TGTGCCAGCAGTCCGATTTACAGAGATACGCAGTATTTT. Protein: CASSPIYRDTQYF.

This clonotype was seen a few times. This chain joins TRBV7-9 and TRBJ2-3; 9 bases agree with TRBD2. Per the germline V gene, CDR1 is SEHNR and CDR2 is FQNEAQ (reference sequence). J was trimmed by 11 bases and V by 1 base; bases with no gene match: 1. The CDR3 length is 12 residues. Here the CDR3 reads CASSLELAGQYF. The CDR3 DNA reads TGTGCCAGCAGCTTAGAACTAGCGGGGCAGTATTTT.

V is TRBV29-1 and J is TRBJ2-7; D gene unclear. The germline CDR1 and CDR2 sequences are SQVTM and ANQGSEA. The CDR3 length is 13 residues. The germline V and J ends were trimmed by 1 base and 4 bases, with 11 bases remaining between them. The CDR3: CSVEVSAGYEQYF. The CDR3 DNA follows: TGCAGCGTTGAAGTTTCGGCAGGATACGAGCAGTACTTC.

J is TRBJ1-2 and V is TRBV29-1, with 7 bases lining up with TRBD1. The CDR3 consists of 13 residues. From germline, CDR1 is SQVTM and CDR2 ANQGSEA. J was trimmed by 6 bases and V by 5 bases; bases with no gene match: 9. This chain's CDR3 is CSVRRTGVNGYTF. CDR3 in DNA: TGCAGCGTTCGCCGTACAGGGGTAAATGGCTACACCTTC. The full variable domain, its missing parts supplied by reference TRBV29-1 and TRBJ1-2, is SAVISQKPSRDICQRGTSLTIQCQVDSQVTMMFWYRQQPGQSLTLIATANQGSEATYESGFVIDKFPISRPNLTFSTLTVSNMSPEDSSIYLCSVRRTGVNGYTFGSGTRLTVV.

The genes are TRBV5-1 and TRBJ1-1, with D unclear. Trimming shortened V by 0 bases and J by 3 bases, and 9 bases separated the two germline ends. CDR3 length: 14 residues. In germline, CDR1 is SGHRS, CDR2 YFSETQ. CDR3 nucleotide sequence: TGCGCCAGCAGCTTGGTAGACTGGGACACTGAAGCTTTCTTT. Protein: CASSLVDWDTEAFF. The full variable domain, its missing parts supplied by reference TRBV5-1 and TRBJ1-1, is KAGVTQTPRYLIKTRGQQVTLSCSPISGHRSVSWYQQTPGQGLQFLFEYFSETQRNKGNFPGRFSGRQFSNSRSEMNVSTLELGDSALYLCASSLVDWDTEAFFGQGTRLTVV.

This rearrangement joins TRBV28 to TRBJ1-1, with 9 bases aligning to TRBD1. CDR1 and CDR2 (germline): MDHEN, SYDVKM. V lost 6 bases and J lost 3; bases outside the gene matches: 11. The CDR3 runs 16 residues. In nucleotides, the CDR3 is TGTGCCAGCAGCCACTTCGGGACAGGGTTGGACACTGAAGCTTTCTTT. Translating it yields CASSHFGTGLDTEAFF.

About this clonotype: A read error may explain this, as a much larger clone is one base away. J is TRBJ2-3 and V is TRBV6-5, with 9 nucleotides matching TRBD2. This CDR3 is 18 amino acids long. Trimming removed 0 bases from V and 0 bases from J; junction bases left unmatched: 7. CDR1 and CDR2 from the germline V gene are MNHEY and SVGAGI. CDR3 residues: CASSYSRGLAPSTDTQYF. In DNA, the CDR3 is TGTGCCAGCAGTTACTCTAGGGGACTAGCTCCTAGCACAGATACGCAGTATTTT.

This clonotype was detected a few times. In nucleotides, the CDR3 is TGTGCCAGCAGCTTATTCTTCAGAGACTATGGCTACACCTTC. It yields the protein CASSLFFRDYGYTF. V and J are TRBV7-6 and TRBJ1-2; D remains ambiguous. The CDR3 runs 14 residues. Trimming took 2 bases from V and 3 from J, leaving 10 bases between them. Germline CDR1 reads SGHVS; CDR2 reads FNYEAQ. Using reference TRBV7-6 and TRBJ1-2 for the parts outside the CDR3, the full variable domain is GAGVSQSPRYKVTKRGQDVALRCDPISGHVSLYWYRQALGQGPEFLTYFNYEAQQDKSGLPNDRFSAERPEGSISTLTIQRTEQRDSAMYRCASSLFFRDYGYTFGSGTRLTVV.

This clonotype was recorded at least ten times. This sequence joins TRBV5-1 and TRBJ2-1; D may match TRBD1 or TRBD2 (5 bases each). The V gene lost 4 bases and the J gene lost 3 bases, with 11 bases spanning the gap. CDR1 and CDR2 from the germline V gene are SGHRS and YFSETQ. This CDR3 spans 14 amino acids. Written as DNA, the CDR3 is TGCGCCAGCAGCGGCTGGGACGGCTACAATGAGCAGTTCTTC. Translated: CASSGWDGYNEQFF. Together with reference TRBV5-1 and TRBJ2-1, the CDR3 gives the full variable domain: KAGVTQTPRYLIKTRGQQVTLSCSPISGHRSVSWYQQTPGQGLQFLFEYFSETQRNKGNFPGRFSGRQFSNSRSEMNVSTLELGDSALYLCASSGWDGYNEQFFGPGTRLTVL.

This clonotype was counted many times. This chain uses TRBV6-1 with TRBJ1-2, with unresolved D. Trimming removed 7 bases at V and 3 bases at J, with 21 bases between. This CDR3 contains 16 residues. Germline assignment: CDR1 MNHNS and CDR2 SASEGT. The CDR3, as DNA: TGTGCCAGCACCCATGGACGTTCCCCAAGGGACTATGGCTACACCTTC. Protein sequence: CASTHGRSPRDYGYTF.

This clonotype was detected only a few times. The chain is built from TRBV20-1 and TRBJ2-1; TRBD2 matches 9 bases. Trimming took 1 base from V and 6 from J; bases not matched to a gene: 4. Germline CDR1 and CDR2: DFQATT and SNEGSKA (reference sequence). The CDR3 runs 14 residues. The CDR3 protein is CSARASGDFNEQFF. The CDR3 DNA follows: TGCAGTGCTAGAGCTAGCGGGGATTTCAATGAGCAGTTCTTC.

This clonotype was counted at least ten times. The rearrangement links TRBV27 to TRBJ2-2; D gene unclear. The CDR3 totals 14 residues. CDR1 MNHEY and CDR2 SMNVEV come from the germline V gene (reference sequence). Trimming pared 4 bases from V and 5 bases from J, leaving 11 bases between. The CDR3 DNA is TGTGCCAGCAGTTCGACGAAGGAGACCGGGGAGCTGTTTTTT. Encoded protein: CASSSTKETGELFF.

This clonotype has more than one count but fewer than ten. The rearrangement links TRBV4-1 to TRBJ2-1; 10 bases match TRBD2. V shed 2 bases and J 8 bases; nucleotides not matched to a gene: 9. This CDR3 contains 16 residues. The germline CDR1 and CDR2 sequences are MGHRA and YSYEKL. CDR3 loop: CASSQSRAGGPDEQFF. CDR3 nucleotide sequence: TGCGCCAGCAGCCAATCCCGAGCGGGGGGGCCGGATGAGCAGTTCTTC.

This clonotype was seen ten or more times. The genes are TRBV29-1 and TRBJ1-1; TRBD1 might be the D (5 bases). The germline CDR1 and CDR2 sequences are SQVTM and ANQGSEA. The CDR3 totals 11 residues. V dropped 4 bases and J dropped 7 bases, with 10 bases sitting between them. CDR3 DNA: TGCAGCGTTGGCAGGGACTATGAAGCTTTCTTT. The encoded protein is CSVGRDYEAFF.

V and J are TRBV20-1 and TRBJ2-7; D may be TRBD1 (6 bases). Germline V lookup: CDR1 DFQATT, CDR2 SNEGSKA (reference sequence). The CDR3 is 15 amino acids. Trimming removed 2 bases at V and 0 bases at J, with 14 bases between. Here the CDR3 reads CSARPGQPSSYEQYV. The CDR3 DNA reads TGCAGTGCTAGACCCGGACAGCCGAGCTCCTACGAGCAGTACGTC.

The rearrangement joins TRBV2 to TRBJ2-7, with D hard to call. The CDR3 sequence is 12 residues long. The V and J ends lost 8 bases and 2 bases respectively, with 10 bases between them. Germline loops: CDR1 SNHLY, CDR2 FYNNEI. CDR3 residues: CASLADPYEQYF. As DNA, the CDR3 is TGTGCCAGCCTTGCGGACCCCTACGAGCAGTACTTC.

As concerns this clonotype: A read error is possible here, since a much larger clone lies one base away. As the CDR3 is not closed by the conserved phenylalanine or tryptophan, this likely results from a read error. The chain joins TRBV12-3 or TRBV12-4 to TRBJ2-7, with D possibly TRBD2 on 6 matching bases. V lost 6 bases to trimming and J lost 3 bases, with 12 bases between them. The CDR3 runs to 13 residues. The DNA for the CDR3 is TGTGCCAGCAGGGCCTCAGCGGGCTACGAGCAGTACTAC. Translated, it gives CASRASAGYEQYY.

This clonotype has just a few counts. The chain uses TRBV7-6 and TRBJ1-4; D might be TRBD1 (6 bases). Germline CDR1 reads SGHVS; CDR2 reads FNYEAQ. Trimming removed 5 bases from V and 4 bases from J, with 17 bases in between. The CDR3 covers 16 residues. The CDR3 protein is CASSPAQGVDNEKLFF. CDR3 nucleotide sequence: TGTGCCAGCAGCCCCGCACAGGGAGTAGATAATGAAAAACTGTTTTTT.

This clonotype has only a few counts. CDR3 protein: CATRQGTISYEQYF. The CDR3 DNA is TGTGCCACAAGACAGGGGACGATCTCCTACGAGCAGTACTTC. This chain joins TRBV2 and TRBJ2-7; 8 nucleotides align to TRBD1. The CDR3 length is 14 residues. With 10 bases clipped from V and 0 bases from J, the junction kept 8 bases outside the gene matches. Germline CDR1 and CDR2: SNHLY and FYNNEI.

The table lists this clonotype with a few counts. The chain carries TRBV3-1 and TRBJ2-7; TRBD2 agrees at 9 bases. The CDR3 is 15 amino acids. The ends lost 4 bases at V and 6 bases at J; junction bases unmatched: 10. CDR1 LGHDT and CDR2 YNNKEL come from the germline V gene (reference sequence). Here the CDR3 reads CASSPEPGLASEQYF. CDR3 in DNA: TGTGCCAGCAGCCCGGAACCGGGACTAGCATCCGAGCAGTACTTC.

The CDR3 region is CAIQEGGYEQYF. Written as DNA, the CDR3 is TGTGCCATTCAAGAGGGAGGCTACGAGCAGTACTTC. The chain links TRBV28 to TRBJ2-7; maybe TRBD2 (6 bases). The V end was cut by 10 bases, the J end by 3 bases, with 13 bases between. The CDR3 runs to 12 residues. Germline CDR1 reads MDHEN; CDR2 reads SYDVKM.

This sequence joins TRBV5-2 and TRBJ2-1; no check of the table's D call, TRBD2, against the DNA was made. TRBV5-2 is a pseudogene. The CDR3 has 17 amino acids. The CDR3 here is CASIPALHGFRTNEQFF. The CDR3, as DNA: TGTGCCAGCATCCCCGCGCTCCACGGCTTTCGTACAAATGAGCAGTTCTTC.

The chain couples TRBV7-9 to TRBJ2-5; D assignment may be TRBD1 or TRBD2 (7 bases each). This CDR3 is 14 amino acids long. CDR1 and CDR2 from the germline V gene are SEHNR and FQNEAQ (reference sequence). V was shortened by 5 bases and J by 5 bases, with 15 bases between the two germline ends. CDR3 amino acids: CASSVTGEGETQYF. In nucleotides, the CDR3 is TGTGCCAGCAGCGTAACAGGGGAGGGTGAGACCCAGTACTTC.

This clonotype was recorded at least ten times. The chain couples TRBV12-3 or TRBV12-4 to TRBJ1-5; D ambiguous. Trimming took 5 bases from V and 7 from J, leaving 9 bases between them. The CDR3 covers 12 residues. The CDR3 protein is CASSPSAQPQHF. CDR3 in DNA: TGTGCCAGCAGTCCTTCCGCCCAGCCCCAGCATTTT.

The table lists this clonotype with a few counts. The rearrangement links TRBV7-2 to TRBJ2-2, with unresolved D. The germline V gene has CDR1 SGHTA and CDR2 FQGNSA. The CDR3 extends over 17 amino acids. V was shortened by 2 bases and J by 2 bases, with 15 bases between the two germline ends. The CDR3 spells CASSLRRPGENTGELFF. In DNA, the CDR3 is TGTGCCAGCAGCTTAAGGCGTCCTGGAGAAAACACCGGGGAGCTGTTTTTT.

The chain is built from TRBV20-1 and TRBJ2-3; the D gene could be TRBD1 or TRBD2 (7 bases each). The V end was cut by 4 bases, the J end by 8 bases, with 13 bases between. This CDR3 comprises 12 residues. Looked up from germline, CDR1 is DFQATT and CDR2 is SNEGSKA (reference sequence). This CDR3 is CSAKQGRGTQYF. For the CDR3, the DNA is TGCAGTGCTAAACAGGGGAGGGGTACGCAGTATTTT.

The CDR3 here is CSVEEAGGSYEQYF. The CDR3 DNA sequence: TGCAGCGTTGAAGAGGCAGGGGGCTCCTACGAGCAGTACTTC. V and J are TRBV29-1 and TRBJ2-7; TRBD1 agrees at 7 bases. The germline V gene has CDR1 SQVTM and CDR2 ANQGSEA. CDR3 length: 14 amino acids. V was pared by 0 bases and J by 0 bases, with 2 bases of the junction left unmatched.